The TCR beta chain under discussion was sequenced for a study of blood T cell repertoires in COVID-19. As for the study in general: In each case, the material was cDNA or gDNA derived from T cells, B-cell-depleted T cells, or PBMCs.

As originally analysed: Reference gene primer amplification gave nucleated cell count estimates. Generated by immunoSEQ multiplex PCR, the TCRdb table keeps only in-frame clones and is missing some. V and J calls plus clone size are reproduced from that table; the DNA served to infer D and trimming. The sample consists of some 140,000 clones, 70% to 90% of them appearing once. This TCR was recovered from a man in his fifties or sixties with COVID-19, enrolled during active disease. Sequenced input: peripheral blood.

The CDR3, as DNA: TGTGCCAGCAGCCAAGGCGGTGGGCGTGGCGGGGTTCTCTATAATTCACCCCTCCACTTT. Translating gives CASSQGGGRGGVLYNSPLHF. The rearrangement links TRBV4-2 to TRBJ1-6; D gene uncertain. V was clipped by 1 base and J by 3 bases, with 22 bases between them. Germline CDR1 is LGHNA and CDR2 is YNFKEQ. CDR3 length: 20 amino acids.